The 19 T cell receptor beta chains listed next were all sequenced from one sample in a study of monozygotic twins with inflammatory bowel disease (dated by TCRdb to the late 2010s). The library was generated by 5' RACE. The reads were generated on an Illumina HiSeq 2500. Once TCRdb had reprocessed the reads, it stored one entry per CDR3 protein sequence and supplied no DNA. This sample's table contains 150,000 to 200,000 distinct CDR3 sequences. The ten largest clonotypes hold 6% to 9.5% of the sample. The sample taken for sequencing was blood. The receptor set was obtained from a human donor with ulcerative colitis or Crohn's disease, or a healthy co-twin of an affected twin (not recorded which).

The chain is built from TRBV5-1 and TRBJ2-2; TCRdb calls TRBD1, which cannot be checked without DNA. The germline gives CDR1 SGHRS, CDR2 YFSETQ. This CDR3 has 16 amino acids. CDR3 sequence reads: CASSLRWTGDTGELFF. Together with reference TRBV5-1 and TRBJ2-2, the CDR3 gives the full variable domain: KAGVTQTPRYLIKTRGQQVTLSCSPISGHRSVSWYQQTPGQGLQFLFEYFSETQRNKGNFPGRFSGRQFSNSRSEMNVSTLELGDSALYLCASSLRWTGDTGELFFGEGSRLTVL.

This chain links TRBV24-1 with TRBJ1-6; TCRdb proposes TRBD1, but this gene call is untestable without DNA. Germline-derived CDR1 and CDR2 are KGHDR and SFDVKD. This CDR3 has 14 amino acids. The CDR3 reads CATSAARANSPLHF.

This chain joins TRBV6-5 and TRBJ2-7; TCRdb's D call of TRBD1 is untestable without DNA. The CDR3 extends over 13 amino acids. Germline lookup yields CDR1 MNHEY and CDR2 SVGAGI. CDR3 loop: CASSRDRAYEQYF.

The CDR3 region is CAISESQGKDTQYF. The genes are TRBV10-3 and TRBJ2-3; TCRdb designates TRBD1, a call that cannot be tested without DNA. This CDR3 comprises 14 residues. CDR1 ENHRY and CDR2 SYGVKD come from the germline V gene.

This chain joins TRBV29-1 and TRBJ1-4; TCRdb gives TRBD1 as the D gene, but with no DNA this cannot be confirmed. The CDR3 is 13 amino acids. Germline V gene sequence: CDR1 SQVTM, CDR2 ANQGSEA. CDR3 sequence reads: CSVEGTGYEKLFF.

The CDR3 sequence is CASSWMGGPTDTQYF. The rearrangement joins TRBV5-1 to TRBJ2-3; TCRdb reports TRBD2, a call that lacks DNA to check it against. Germline-derived CDR1 and CDR2 are SGHRS and YFSETQ. The CDR3 has 15 residues.

The rearrangement joins TRBV7-8 to TRBJ1-1. The CDR3 has 13 residues. CDR1 SGHVS and CDR2 FQNEAQ come from the germline V gene. Here the CDR3 reads CVSSTRQNTEAFF.

The rearrangement joins TRBV5-6 to TRBJ1-1. From germline, CDR1 is SGHDT and CDR2 YYEEEE. The CDR3 length is 15 residues. CDR3 in amino acids: CASSRSPTVNTEAFF.

The rearrangement links TRBV6-2 or TRBV6-3 to TRBJ2-1; TCRdb gives TRBD2 as the D gene, but with no DNA this cannot be confirmed. This CDR3 spans 13 amino acids. The germline V gene encodes CDR1 MNHEY and CDR2 SVGEGT. The CDR3 reads CASWLAGYGEQFF.

The chain carries TRBV6-5 and TRBJ1-6; TCRdb's assignment of TRBD1 cannot be checked, as there is no DNA. Germline assignment: CDR1 MNHEY and CDR2 SVGAGI. The CDR3 contains 15 residues. CDR3 amino acids: CASSLGQGVYSPLHF.

The V call is TRBV28, the J call TRBJ2-5; checking the TCRdb D call of TRBD1 is not possible without DNA. Germline loops: CDR1 MDHEN, CDR2 SYDVKM. This CDR3 is 16 amino acids long. The CDR3 loop reads CASSPTGSSSQETQYF.

CDR3: CATSSLLGPYNEQFF. The chain links TRBV15 to TRBJ2-1; TCRdb calls TRBD2, which cannot be checked without DNA. This CDR3 comprises 15 residues. Looked up from germline, CDR1 is LNHNV and CDR2 is YYDKDF (reference sequence). Filled out from reference TRBV15 and TRBJ2-1, the complete variable domain reads DAMVIQNPRYQVTQFGKPVTLSCSQTLNHNVMYWYQQKSSQAPKLLFHYYDKDFNNEADTPDNFQSRRPNTSFCFLDIRSPGLGDTAMYLCATSSLLGPYNEQFFGPGTRLTVL.

The gene calls are TRBV7-9 and TRBJ2-7; TCRdb calls TRBD1, which cannot be checked without DNA. Germline V gene lookup returns CDR1 SEHNR and CDR2 FQNEAQ (reference sequence). The CDR3 totals 14 residues. The CDR3 loop reads CASSLQGPNYEQYF.

The chain has TRBV3-1 and TRBJ2-7; TCRdb selects TRBD1, and the lack of DNA leaves this call unchecked. CDR1 is LGHDT and CDR2 is YNNKEL in the germline V gene (reference sequence). The CDR3 extends over 16 amino acids. CDR3 protein: CASSPRRQGASYEQYF.

The chain links TRBV5-1 to TRBJ1-3. This CDR3 has 15 residues. CDR1 and CDR2 from the germline V gene are SGHRS and YFSETQ. The chain's CDR3 is CASSRGTGSGNTIYF.

CDR3 protein: CASSLSLSGNEQFF. The rearrangement links TRBV5-1 to TRBJ2-1; TCRdb designates TRBD2, a call that cannot be tested without DNA. Germline V lookup: CDR1 SGHRS, CDR2 YFSETQ. The CDR3 is 14 residues long.

The chain carries TRBV6-5 and TRBJ1-2; checking the TCRdb D call of TRBD1 is not possible without DNA. In germline, CDR1 is MNHEY, CDR2 SVGAGI. The CDR3 is 12 amino acids. The CDR3 loop reads CASSLQGIGYTF.

V is TRBV7-3 and J is TRBJ2-1; TCRdb reports TRBD2, a call that lacks DNA to check it against. This CDR3 is built from 16 residues. The germline V gene encodes CDR1 SGHTA and CDR2 FQGTGA. The CDR3 loop is CASSPDVGRDYNEQFF.

This chain uses TRBV7-9 with TRBJ1-1; TCRdb's D call, TRBD1, is unchecked because there is no DNA. Germline V gives CDR1 SEHNR, CDR2 FQNEAQ (reference sequence). This CDR3 has 13 residues. CDR3: CASSLEVTGFAFF.